These 32 T cell receptor beta chains were all obtained from the same sample, sequenced in a study of cytomegalovirus exposure and HLA in healthy donors. Use of 60 Vbeta and 13 Jbeta primers characterized the PCR. Assay used: immunoSEQ multiplex PCR; TCRdb lists only in-frame clones, some missing. Among tens of thousands of clones listed, 70% to 80% were seen once. The sequenced sample consisted of PBMCs. Source of these receptors: a woman aged 50 to 60 in good health and CMV-seropositive.

The chain has TRBV7-6 and TRBJ1-2; 11 nucleotides line up with TRBD1. The junction had 12 bases not matched to a gene; V was cut back by 5 bases and J by 1 base. This CDR3 spans 18 amino acids. Germline CDR1 is SGHVS and CDR2 is FNYEAQ. The CDR3, as DNA: TGTGCCAGCAGCCTTCGAGGTTCGGGACAGGGGGGTAACTATGGCTACACCTTC. Translation: CASSLRGSGQGGNYGYTF.

This chain links TRBV5-4 with TRBJ1-4, with D hard to call. The V gene's germline CDR1 is SGHNT and CDR2 YYREEE (reference sequence). The V end was cut by 3 bases, the J end by 8 bases, with 14 bases between. The CDR3 has 14 residues. CDR3 sequence (DNA): TGTGCCAGCAGCTCCCAAGAGGTTCGGGAAAAACTGTTTTTT. Its translation is CASSSQEVREKLFF.

The V call is TRBV28, the J call TRBJ1-1, with D possibly matching TRBD1 (6 bases). Germline CDR1 reads MDHEN; CDR2 reads SYDVKM. Trimming took 10 bases from V and 7 from J, leaving 10 bases between them. The CDR3 is 10 amino acids. The CDR3, as DNA: TGTGCCACGGACAGCGGTGAAGCTTTCTTT. Translating gives CATDSGEAFF.

The chain joins TRBV29-1 to TRBJ2-2; TRBD2 might be the D (6 bases). The CDR3 contains 14 residues. The germline V gene encodes CDR1 SQVTM and CDR2 ANQGSEA. The ends were cut back, 4 bases at V and 4 bases at J, with 13 bases in the middle. The CDR3 is CSVGGGRGTGELFF. CDR3 in DNA: TGCAGCGTTGGAGGCGGGCGGGGCACCGGGGAGCTGTTTTTT.

The genes are TRBV27 and TRBJ1-5; D not certain. The CDR3 is made up of 12 amino acids. The V end was cut by 4 bases, the J end by 4 bases, with 5 bases between. Germline V gene lookup returns CDR1 MNHEY and CDR2 SMNVEV (reference sequence). The CDR3 nucleotides read TGTGCCAGCAGTTACATAAATCAGCCCCAGCATTTT. Encoded protein: CASSYINQPQHF.

The chain joins TRBV28 to TRBJ1-2, with D possibly being TRBD1 (5 bases). V gave up 5 bases and J gave up 4 bases, with 20 bases separating them. The CDR3 loop spans 16 amino acids. The germline CDR1 and CDR2 sequences are MDHEN and SYDVKM. In DNA form, the CDR3 reads TGTGCCAGCAGTCAGGGATTTCTTCTCCAAGCCTATGGCTACACCTTC. Its translation is CASSQGFLLQAYGYTF.

The rearrangement links TRBV9 to TRBJ2-3; 14 nucleotides align to TRBD2. Germline lookup yields CDR1 SGDLS and CDR2 YYNGEE. V shed 4 bases, J shed 3 bases, and the junction held 7 bases outside the gene matches. This CDR3 contains 17 residues. The CDR3 DNA follows: TGTGCCAGCAGCCCGTCTGGGACTAGCGGGGGAACAGATACGCAGTATTTT. Encoded protein: CASSPSGTSGGTDTQYF.

The genes are TRBV19 and TRBJ2-7; 7 bases are a match to TRBD1. V shed 4 bases, J shed 0 bases, and the junction held 6 bases outside the gene matches. The CDR3 runs to 15 residues. Germline assignment: CDR1 LNHDA and CDR2 SQIVND (reference sequence). CDR3 nucleotide sequence: TGTGCCAGTAGTAAAAACCGGGACAGCTCCTACGAGCAGTACTTC. This encodes CASSKNRDSSYEQYF.

The V and J genes are TRBV19 and TRBJ1-4, with 9 bases that match TRBD1. Germline lookup yields CDR1 LNHDA and CDR2 SQIVND (reference sequence). Trimming cost V 6 bases and J 5 bases; bases outside gene matches: 4. This CDR3 is 14 amino acids long. CDR3 protein: CASRPGQGNEKLFF. In nucleotides, the CDR3 is TGTGCCAGTAGACCGGGACAGGGAAATGAAAAACTGTTTTTT.

This rearrangement joins TRBV10-3 to TRBJ2-7, with 7 bases fitting TRBD1. V lost 8 bases, J lost 2 bases, and 3 bases stayed unmatched. From germline, CDR1 is ENHRY and CDR2 SYGVKD. The CDR3 loop spans 12 amino acids. The chain's CDR3 is CAIGGQTYEQYF. CDR3 nucleotides: TGTGCCATCGGGGGACAGACCTACGAGCAGTACTTC.

The rearrangement uses TRBV4-3 and TRBJ1-1; D remains unclear. V was clipped by 7 bases and J by 3 bases, with 18 bases between them. Per germline, CDR1 LGHNA and CDR2 YSLEER. The CDR3 is 15 amino acids. CDR3: CASTANPVRDTEAFF. For the CDR3, the DNA is TGCGCCAGCACCGCCAACCCCGTCCGGGACACTGAAGCTTTCTTT.

The gene calls are TRBV5-4 and TRBJ2-1, with D possibly TRBD1 on 6 matching bases. The CDR3 loop spans 17 amino acids. Trimming left V 0 bases short and J 8 bases short, with 21 bases between. Germline V gives CDR1 SGHNT, CDR2 YYREEE (reference sequence). The CDR3 here is CASSLDTGRAQGYEQFF. CDR3 in DNA: TGTGCCAGCAGCTTGGACACAGGGCGGGCTCAGGGGTATGAGCAGTTCTTC.

The chain recombines TRBV10-3 with TRBJ2-1, with D unclear. Trimming removed 6 bases from V and 5 bases from J, with 5 bases in between. Germline lookup yields CDR1 ENHRY and CDR2 SYGVKD. This CDR3 has 11 amino acids. The CDR3 sequence: CAISFHNEQFF. DNA for the CDR3: TGTGCCATCAGCTTCCACAATGAGCAGTTCTTC.

The chain combines TRBV4-1 with TRBJ1-2; 7 positions match TRBD1. Germline CDR1 is MGHRA and CDR2 is YSYEKL. V dropped 1 base and J dropped 0; count of bases not matched to a gene: 17. The CDR3 consists of 20 residues. In nucleotides, the CDR3 is TGCGCCAGCAGCCAAGTTCCAGGTTCCCCGGGACAGAAGACTAACTATGGCTACACCTTC. Translated, it gives CASSQVPGSPGQKTNYGYTF.

Here the CDR3 DNA reads TGCGCCAGCAGCCCCCGCGACAGGGGGAAATCCTACAATGAGCAGTTCTTC. This sequence encodes CASSPRDRGKSYNEQFF. This chain uses TRBV4-1 with TRBJ2-1, with TRBD1 matching 9 bases. Germline trimming cut 4 bases from V and 1 base from J; bases unmatched to any gene: 8. Germline CDR1 MGHRA, CDR2 YSYEKL. The length of the CDR3 is 17 residues.

This sequence joins TRBV2 and TRBJ2-5, with TRBD2 as a possible D gene (5 bases). The CDR3 is 12 residues long. The germline V and J ends were trimmed by 7 bases and 2 bases, with 8 bases remaining between them. Germline V gene data show CDR1 as SNHLY and CDR2 as FYNNEI. CDR3 in amino acids: CASTGVQETQYF. The CDR3 bases are TGTGCCAGCACCGGGGTTCAAGAGACCCAGTACTTC.

This clone has only a few counts. This chain links TRBV10-3 with TRBJ2-3, with unresolved D. V was clipped by 10 bases and J by 1 base, with 21 bases between them. Germline-derived CDR1 and CDR2 are ENHRY and SYGVKD. The CDR3 runs to 16 residues. CDR3 amino acids: CASTNPIVSGTDTQYF. For the CDR3, the DNA is TGTGCCAGTACAAACCCCATCGTTTCTGGCACAGATACGCAGTATTTT.

The V call is TRBV4-1, the J call TRBJ1-5, with 10 bases aligning to TRBD1. This CDR3 has 18 residues. The germline V gene encodes CDR1 MGHRA and CDR2 YSYEKL. Trimming cost V 0 bases and J 3 bases; bases outside gene matches: 8. CDR3 in DNA: TGCGCCAGCAGCCAAGATCCACGGACAGGGGGGTTCAATCAGCCCCAGCATTTT. It specifies CASSQDPRTGGFNQPQHF.

The genes are TRBV28 and TRBJ2-3; 9 positions match TRBD1. The CDR3 has 17 amino acids. Germline assignment: CDR1 MDHEN and CDR2 SYDVKM. V shed 5 bases and J 8 bases; nucleotides not matched to a gene: 17. The CDR3: CASSPLPPGQGSFTQYF. The CDR3 DNA reads as TGTGCCAGCAGTCCCCTACCACCGGGACAGGGAAGCTTTACGCAGTATTTT.

The rearrangement links TRBV28 to TRBJ1-6; D is unresolved. The CDR3 extends over 15 amino acids. Trimming pared 3 bases from V and 5 bases from J, leaving 11 bases between. Germline V gives CDR1 MDHEN, CDR2 SYDVKM. The CDR3 is CASSFSDLNNSPLHF. The CDR3 nucleotides read TGTGCCAGCAGTTTTTCGGACTTGAATAATTCACCCCTCCACTTT.

The rearrangement uses TRBV7-2 and TRBJ1-1, with D possibly TRBD1 on 5 matching bases. This CDR3 region has 14 residues. Trimming took 1 base from V and 2 from J, leaving 8 bases between them. Germline CDR1 reads SGHTA; CDR2 reads FQGNSA. The CDR3, as DNA: TGTGCCAGCAGCTTAGGGGGCTTTAACACTGAAGCTTTCTTT. Amino acid sequence: CASSLGGFNTEAFF. Based on the CDR3 plus reference TRBV7-2 and TRBJ1-1, the full variable domain is GAGVSQSPSNKVTEKGKDVELRCDPISGHTALYWYRQSLGQGLEFLIYFQGNSAPDKSGLPSDRFSAERTGGSVSTLTIQRTQQEDSAVYLCASSLGGFNTEAFFGQGTRLTVV.

This chain joins TRBV2 and TRBJ2-1; 9 nucleotides agree with TRBD1. V shed 0 bases, J shed 7 bases, and the junction held 7 bases outside the gene matches. Germline assignment: CDR1 SNHLY and CDR2 FYNNEI. The CDR3 is 16 amino acids. CDR3 protein: CASSEAPGQGRNEQFF. The CDR3 DNA follows: TGTGCCAGCAGTGAAGCTCCGGGACAGGGTAGAAATGAGCAGTTCTTC.

This chain links TRBV28 with TRBJ1-3; 9 bases match TRBD1. The germline V gene encodes CDR1 MDHEN and CDR2 SYDVKM. J lost 6 bases, V lost 2 bases, and 8 bases had no gene match. The CDR3 covers 16 residues. The CDR3 nucleotides read TGTGCCAGCAGTTTAGAGGGACAGGGAAGACTAAACACCATATATTTT. Translation: CASSLEGQGRLNTIYF.

V is TRBV7-9 and J is TRBJ2-1; 10 bases are a match to TRBD2. The V segment lost 5 bases and the J segment 2 bases; nucleotides outside the gene matches: 3. Germline V gives CDR1 SEHNR, CDR2 FQNEAQ (reference sequence). The CDR3 length is 15 residues. The CDR3 sequence is CASSTGTSAYNEQFF. For the CDR3, the DNA is TGTGCCAGCAGCACTGGGACTAGCGCCTACAATGAGCAGTTCTTC.

This clone was seen once. The chain couples TRBV5-5 to TRBJ2-3; 12 bases are a match to TRBD2. Trimming removed 4 bases from V and 2 bases from J; junction bases left unmatched: 5. Germline V gene sequence: CDR1 SGHKS, CDR2 YYEKEE (reference sequence). CDR3 size: 16 residues. The CDR3 coding sequence is TGTGCCAGCAGCCACGGGACTAGCGGGCTCACAGATACGCAGTATTTT. This encodes CASSHGTSGLTDTQYF. Filled out from reference TRBV5-5 and TRBJ2-3, the complete variable domain reads DAGVTQSPTHLIKTRGQQVTLRCSPISGHKSVSWYQQVLGQGPQFIFQYYEKEERGRGNFPDRFSARQFPNYSSELNVNALLLGDSALYLCASSHGTSGLTDTQYFGPGTRLTVL.

V gene TRBV21-1 combines with J gene TRBJ2-3; the D segment call TRBD2 is taken from the table without a DNA check. TRBV21-1 corresponds to a pseudogene. This CDR3 has 17 amino acids. CDR3 in DNA: TGTGCCAGCAGCAATTTAGCGGGGGGGCATAACACAGATACGCAGTATTTT. Translated, it gives CASSNLAGGHNTDTQYF.

The chain uses TRBV5-4 and TRBJ1-1, with TRBD1 identical over 8 bases. There are 15 residues in the CDR3. Germline CDR1 SGHNT, CDR2 YYREEE (reference sequence). The V gene end was trimmed by 4 bases and the J gene end by 0 bases; junction bases not matched to a gene: 5. The CDR3 coding sequence is TGTGCCAGCAGCCTGGGACAGGCGATGAACACTGAAGCTTTCTTT. It yields the protein CASSLGQAMNTEAFF.

Concerning this clone itself: An end of the junction does not agree with germline; a read error may underlie this. The same CDR3 can be traced to other DNA sequences in this sample. The CDR3 spells CASRLIRENYGYTF. The CDR3, as DNA: TGCGCCAGCAGATTGATCAGGGAAAACTATGGCTACACCTTC. This chain uses TRBV28 with TRBJ1-2, with D possibly being TRBD1 (5 bases). Looked up from germline, CDR1 is MDHEN and CDR2 is SYDVKM. The CDR3 totals 14 residues.

The DNA of the CDR3 is TGTGCCAGCAGCTGGGGGACACCGAACACCGGGGAGCTGTTTTTT. Translated: CASSWGTPNTGELFF. The chain joins TRBV5-6 to TRBJ2-2, with D possibly TRBD1 on 6 matching bases. Germline-derived CDR1 and CDR2 are SGHDT and YYEEEE. CDR3 size: 15 residues. V was trimmed by 3 bases and J by 0 bases, leaving 9 bases between them.

The rearrangement links TRBV7-6 to TRBJ2-2, with 7 nucleotides matching TRBD2. The V and J ends lost 6 bases and 7 bases, in that order; junction bases with no gene match: 11. The CDR3 is 15 residues long. CDR1 and CDR2 (germline): SGHVS, FNYEAQ. This CDR3 reads CASSIRAGEIGELFF. Here the CDR3 DNA reads TGTGCCAGCAGTATACGCGCGGGGGAAATCGGGGAGCTGTTTTTT.

This chain connects TRBV5-5 to TRBJ2-5; 9 bases line up with TRBD1. With 6 bases clipped from V and 7 bases from J, the junction kept 10 bases outside the gene matches. Germline-derived CDR1 and CDR2 are SGHKS and YYEKEE (reference sequence). The length of the CDR3 is 14 residues. CDR3 protein: CASTPGQGLGTQYF. The CDR3 coding sequence is TGTGCCAGCACCCCGGGACAGGGTTTGGGGACCCAGTACTTC.

CDR3 protein: CASRDWTALSGNTIYF. CDR3 in DNA: TGTGCCAGCAGAGATTGGACAGCCCTCTCTGGAAACACCATATATTTT. The V call is TRBV2, the J call TRBJ1-3; a weak D match, TRBD1 (6 bases). This CDR3 comprises 16 residues. Germline V gives CDR1 SNHLY, CDR2 FYNNEI. V was cut by 6 bases and J by 0 bases, with 15 bases left in between.